Following are 27 T cell receptor beta chains from one sample sequenced in a study of T cells in Graves' hyperthyroidism and ophthalmopathy. TCR beta CDR3 sequences were amplified from RNA transcripts. During a first-round RT-PCR of the TCR CDR3, the HTBI primer set was used. A single record per CDR3 protein comes from TCRdb applying MiXCR to the multiplex PCR reads. The sample lists approximately 720,000 distinct CDR3 sequences, over 15% seen once, with 16% in the top ten. Material: blood. The receptors shown here come from a woman between 45 and 65 years old with Graves' hyperthyroidism that later progressed to Graves' ophthalmopathy.

This clonotype was detected only a few times. This chain joins TRBV4-1 and TRBJ1-5; D perhaps matches TRBD1 (6 bases). Per the germline V gene, CDR1 is MGHRA and CDR2 is YSYEKL. The ends were cut back, 4 bases at V and 5 bases at J, with 15 bases in the middle. This CDR3 contains 15 residues. CDR3 DNA: TGCGCCAGCAGCCCTCTTATCAGGGGAGATCAGCCCCAGCATTTT. Translation: CASSPLIRGDQPQHF.

This clonotype was recorded at least ten times. The chain joins TRBV20-1 to TRBJ1-5; D is ambiguous. V gave up 1 base and J gave up 0 bases, with 4 bases separating them. This CDR3 has 13 residues. Germline V gene data show CDR1 as DFQATT and CDR2 as SNEGSKA (reference sequence). CDR3 sequence: CSARGDSNQPQHF. For the CDR3, the DNA is TGCAGTGCTAGAGGAGATAGCAATCAGCCCCAGCATTTT.

This clonotype showed up just a few times. This chain connects TRBV10-3 to TRBJ1-4; D unresolved. The CDR3 runs 14 residues. Trimming took off 5 bases at V and 3 bases at J, with 10 bases between the two ends. Germline V gives CDR1 ENHRY, CDR2 SYGVKD. CDR3 sequence (DNA): TGTGCCATCAGTACCTCGCGATCTAATGAAAAACTGTTTTTT. Its protein product is CAISTSRSNEKLFF.

The sample holds many counts of this clonotype. The chain couples TRBV6-1 to TRBJ1-1, with 8 bases identical to TRBD1. This CDR3 is 15 amino acids long. Germline CDR1 reads MNHNS; CDR2 reads SASEGT. V trimming: 6 bases; J trimming: 2 bases; junction bases outside the gene matches: 8. This CDR3 reads CASRRKGTGNTEAFF. DNA for the CDR3: TGTGCCAGCAGGCGTAAAGGGACAGGAAACACTGAAGCTTTCTTT.

This clonotype has a count of ten or more. The chain uses TRBV11-2 and TRBJ2-3; the D is unclear. V shed 1 base and J shed 9 bases, with 8 bases lying between them. There are 12 residues in the CDR3. Germline CDR1 reads SGHAT; CDR2 reads FQNNGV. CDR3 DNA sequence: TGTGCCAGCAGCTTAGTTGAGGCCACGCAGTATTTT. Residues: CASSLVEATQYF.

This clonotype is a singleton in its sample. The rearrangement joins TRBV9 to TRBJ2-2; TRBD1 aligns across 9 bases. The length of the CDR3 is 18 residues. Germline CDR1 is SGDLS and CDR2 is YYNGEE. The ends lost 0 bases at V and 3 bases at J; junction bases unmatched: 9. Here the CDR3 DNA reads TGTGCCAGCAGCGTAGGCGGACAGGGGATATGGGACACCGGGGAGCTGTTTTTT. It encodes CASSVGGQGIWDTGELFF.

Many counts were recorded for this clonotype. This rearrangement joins TRBV5-5 to TRBJ2-5; possibly TRBD2 for D (5 bases). V lost 4 bases and J lost 2, with 18 bases in between. The CDR3 has 16 amino acids. Germline V gene lookup returns CDR1 SGHKS and CDR2 YYEKEE (reference sequence). The CDR3 DNA reads TGTGCCAGCAGCGTCATGACGCTCCGGGGACAAGAGACCCAGTACTTC. This encodes CASSVMTLRGQETQYF.

This CDR3 is CASSYSKVAGLYTGELFF. DNA for the CDR3: TGTGCCAGCAGTTACTCGAAGGTGGCAGGGCTCTACACCGGGGAGCTGTTTTTT. The gene calls are TRBV6-2 or TRBV6-3 and TRBJ2-2; maybe TRBD1 (5 bases). CDR3 length equals 18 residues. The V and J ends lost 0 bases and 3 bases respectively, with 17 bases between them. Germline lookup yields CDR1 MNHEY and CDR2 SVGEGT.

This clonotype was found a few times. The chain links TRBV3-1 to TRBJ2-5; D unclear. V was cut by 2 bases and J by 1 base, with 17 bases left in between. The germline CDR1 and CDR2 sequences are LGHDT and YNNKEL (reference sequence). The length of the CDR3 is 17 residues. CDR3 sequence (DNA): TGTGCCAGCAGCCAAAAAAAATTGGTCGCTATCCAAGAGACCCAGTACTTC. Protein sequence: CASSQKKLVAIQETQYF.

This sequence joins TRBV3-1 and TRBJ2-7, with TRBD1 identical over 8 bases. V gave up 2 bases and J gave up 5 bases; unmatched junction bases: 8. The CDR3 spans 15 residues. Looked up from germline, CDR1 is LGHDT and CDR2 is YNNKEL (reference sequence). The CDR3 coding sequence is TGTGCCAGCAGCCAACCTGGGGGACAGGACAACGAGCAGTACTTC. It yields the protein CASSQPGGQDNEQYF.

This clonotype was seen ten or more times. This chain joins TRBV20-1 and TRBJ2-2; no definite D call. The germline V and J ends were trimmed by 1 base and 8 bases, with 20 bases remaining between them. There are 16 residues in the CDR3. Germline lookup yields CDR1 DFQATT and CDR2 SNEGSKA (reference sequence). CDR3 in DNA: TGCAGTGCTAGAGGACTTTATCCAGTCTCCGGTGGGGAGCTGTTTTTT. This gives the protein CSARGLYPVSGGELFF.

The table lists this clonotype with many counts. J is TRBJ2-7 and V is TRBV2, with unresolved D. The CDR3 has 13 residues. Trimming shortened V by 4 bases and J by 3 bases, and 10 bases separated the two germline ends. Per the germline V gene, CDR1 is SNHLY and CDR2 is FYNNEI. The CDR3 sequence: CASSVRSNYEQYF. CDR3 bases: TGTGCCAGCAGTGTTAGGAGCAACTACGAGCAGTACTTC.

This clonotype was observed many times. The chain is built from TRBV11-3 and TRBJ2-3, with TRBD2 matching 13 bases. J lost 1 base, V lost 5 bases, and 6 bases had no gene match. The CDR3 totals 17 residues. CDR1 is SGHNT and CDR2 is YENEEA in the germline V gene. The CDR3 region has the DNA TGTGCCAGCAGCCCGGGACTAGCGGGATCTGGCACAGATACGCAGTATTTT. Protein product: CASSPGLAGSGTDTQYF.

This clonotype was seen more than once but under ten times. This sequence joins TRBV20-1 and TRBJ1-6; D not resolved. Looked up from germline, CDR1 is DFQATT and CDR2 is SNEGSKA (reference sequence). V was pared by 3 bases and J by 4 bases, with 7 bases between. The CDR3 extends over 13 amino acids. The CDR3 DNA reads as TGCAGTGCTAGTGCGGGGTATAATTCACCCCTCCACTTT. As protein: CSASAGYNSPLHF.

This clonotype was found many times. The chain is built from TRBV15 and TRBJ2-1; D is perhaps TRBD2 (6 bases). V lost 2 bases to trimming and J lost 4 bases, with 18 bases between them. CDR3 length equals 17 residues. Looked up from germline, CDR1 is LNHNV and CDR2 is YYDKDF (reference sequence). CDR3 loop: CATSRLRTSSKYNEQFF. The CDR3 DNA reads TGTGCCACCAGCAGACTAAGAACTAGCTCTAAATACAATGAGCAGTTCTTC. Full variable domain (rest looked up from reference TRBV15 and TRBJ2-1): DAMVIQNPRYQVTQFGKPVTLSCSQTLNHNVMYWYQQKSSQAPKLLFHYYDKDFNNEADTPDNFQSRRPNTSFCFLDIRSPGLGDTAMYLCATSRLRTSSKYNEQFFGPGTRLTVL.

The sample holds many counts of this clonotype. The chain recombines TRBV11-2 with TRBJ1-1; D is ambiguous. Trimming stripped 5 bases from V and 6 bases from J, with 19 bases between. Germline assignment: CDR1 SGHAT and CDR2 FQNNGV. The CDR3 is 15 amino acids. For the CDR3, the DNA is TGTGCCAGCAGCCTCCGGACTCTGACCGGACCTGAAGCTTTCTTT. It yields the protein CASSLRTLTGPEAFF.

This clonotype turned up a few times. CDR3 bases: TGTGCCAGCAGTCACAGGGGGCTTACCGGGGAGCTGTTTTTT. Amino acids: CASSHRGLTGELFF. The chain recombines TRBV6-1 with TRBJ2-2; 9 bases are a match to TRBD1. V shed 5 bases and J 5 bases; nucleotides not matched to a gene: 3. CDR1 MNHNS and CDR2 SASEGT come from the germline V gene. This CDR3 has 14 residues.

There are a few counts of this clonotype. The chain uses TRBV6-5 and TRBJ1-4; D may be TRBD1 (5 bases). The germline V gene has CDR1 MNHEY and CDR2 SVGAGI. V was shortened by 0 bases and J by 0 bases, with 11 bases between the two germline ends. The CDR3 runs to 17 residues. In DNA form, the CDR3 reads TGTGCCAGCAGTTACTCGTGGGACGGGGCAACTAATGAAAAACTGTTTTTT. Translating it yields CASSYSWDGATNEKLFF.

The V and J genes are TRBV9 and TRBJ1-2; the D gene is possibly TRBD1 (6 bases). Trimming pared 5 bases from V and 4 bases from J, leaving 12 bases between. Per germline, CDR1 SGDLS and CDR2 YYNGEE. There are 13 residues in the CDR3. The CDR3 DNA reads TGTGCCAGCAGTGCCGGAGGGGGCTATGGCTACACCTTC. Protein: CASSAGGGYGYTF.

This sequence joins TRBV5-1 and TRBJ2-3; TRBD1 matches 9 bases. The CDR3 has 14 amino acids. V trimming: 4 bases; J trimming: 5 bases; junction bases outside the gene matches: 5. Germline loops: CDR1 SGHRS, CDR2 YFSETQ. As DNA, the CDR3 is TGCGCCAGCAGCGCGGACAGGGGCATAGATACGCAGTATTTT. Translation gives CASSADRGIDTQYF.

This clonotype has only one observation. With a much larger clone just one base away, this may be a read error. As DNA, the CDR3 is TGTGCCAGCAGGGCAGACCATGGCTACTGTGGCTACACCTTC. Its translation: CASRADHGYCGYTF. The chain uses TRBV2 and TRBJ1-2, with D unresolved. Germline loops: CDR1 SNHLY, CDR2 FYNNEI. Trimming shortened V by 6 bases and J by 7 bases, and 18 bases separated the two germline ends. The CDR3 spans 14 residues.

The chain is built from TRBV14 and TRBJ1-2; D not resolved. V was shortened by 5 bases and J by 2 bases, with 9 bases between the two germline ends. Per the germline V gene, CDR1 is SGHDN and CDR2 is FVKESK. The CDR3 is made up of 13 amino acids. CDR3 in amino acids: CASSTSQNYGYTF. The CDR3 DNA reads as TGTGCCAGCAGCACCAGCCAGAACTATGGCTACACCTTC.

Worth noting for this clonotype: Mismatch with germline at one junction end may stem from a read error. J is TRBJ1-2 and V is TRBV25-1; no reliable D call. This CDR3 has 17 amino acids. CDR1 and CDR2 (germline): MGHDK, SYGVNS. The CDR3 loop reads CASSDFTGTDFNYGHTF. CDR3 DNA sequence: TGTGCCAGCAGTGACTTCACCGGAACAGACTTTAACTATGGCCACACCTTC.

This clonotype was found once. This chain links TRBV20-1 with TRBJ2-2, with D tentatively TRBD2 (7 bases). V shed 0 bases and J shed 6 bases, with 14 bases lying between them. Germline values: CDR1 DFQATT, CDR2 SNEGSKA (reference sequence). CDR3 size: 15 residues. CDR3 bases: TGCAGTGCTAGAGATGGGTGGGGGGGCCCCGGGGAGCTGTTTTTT. Protein product: CSARDGWGGPGELFF.

At least ten counts were recorded for this clonotype. The rearrangement joins TRBV2 to TRBJ2-7; possibly TRBD1 or TRBD2 for D (5 bases each). CDR3 length: 14 amino acids. Per the germline V gene, CDR1 is SNHLY and CDR2 is FYNNEI. With 6 bases removed from V and 6 bases from J, the gap between germline ends came to 18 bases. The CDR3 coding sequence is TGTGCCAGCAGGCCGGGACCCTATCCTGGCGAGCAGTACTTC. Translating gives CASRPGPYPGEQYF. Full variable domain (rest looked up from reference TRBV2 and TRBJ2-7): EPEVTQTPSHQVTQMGQEVILRCVPISNHLYFYWYRQILGQKVEFLVSFYNNEISEKSEIFDDQFSVERPDGSNFTLKIRSTKLEDSAMYFCASRPGPYPGEQYFGPGTRLTVT.

The chain is built from TRBV20-1 and TRBJ2-5, with D possibly being TRBD1 (6 bases). Germline lookup yields CDR1 DFQATT and CDR2 SNEGSKA (reference sequence). The ends were cut back, 8 bases at V and 3 bases at J, with 13 bases in the middle. CDR3 length equals 12 residues. CDR3 in DNA: TGCAGTCCTACAGGGCCCAAAGAGACCCAGTACTTC. It specifies CSPTGPKETQYF.

This clonotype appeared many times. The chain is built from TRBV7-2 and TRBJ2-5; tentative D call: TRBD1 (6 bases). The CDR3 spans 15 residues. From germline, CDR1 is SGHTA and CDR2 FQGNSA. V was trimmed by 5 bases and J by 2 bases, leaving 15 bases between them. This CDR3 is CASSPTGQIQETQYF. DNA of the CDR3: TGTGCCAGCAGCCCCACTGGACAGATACAAGAGACCCAGTACTTC. The full variable domain, in which reference TRBV7-2 and TRBJ2-5 provide the parts outside the CDR3, is GAGVSQSPSNKVTEKGKDVELRCDPISGHTALYWYRQSLGQGLEFLIYFQGNSAPDKSGLPSDRFSAERTGGSVSTLTIQRTQQEDSAVYLCASSPTGQIQETQYFGPGTRLLVL.